Listed here are 18 T cell receptor beta chains from one sample, sequenced in a study of technical replicates of blood from a few donors. Profiled with immunoSEQ multiplex PCR; TCRdb holds only in-frame clones, not every one. The sample has about 74,000 clones, 95% seen once. Sequenced input: T cells isolated from PBMCs. The receptor set was obtained from a human donor in good health.

The chain has TRBV30 and TRBJ1-2, with TRBD1 identical over 7 bases. V lost 0 bases, J lost 8 bases, and 6 bases stayed unmatched. Germline lookup yields CDR1 GTSNPN and CDR2 SVGIG (reference sequence). CDR3 length equals 13 residues. The CDR3 loop is CAWSVYTGVGYTF. The CDR3 coding sequence is TGTGCCTGGAGTGTATATACAGGGGTCGGCTACACCTTC.

The V gene is TRBV27, the J gene TRBJ1-2; maybe TRBD1 (5 bases). The germline V gene encodes CDR1 MNHEY and CDR2 SMNVEV (reference sequence). The V end was cut by 6 bases, the J end by 0 bases, with 14 bases between. This CDR3 spans 15 amino acids. DNA of the CDR3: TGTGCCAGCAGAACACATGACAGTTCTAACTATGGCTACACCTTC. As protein: CASRTHDSSNYGYTF.

This chain connects TRBV7-6 to TRBJ2-5, with 7 bases identical to TRBD2. CDR3 length: 15 residues. V shed 1 base and J 5 bases; nucleotides not matched to a gene: 7. Germline CDR1 is SGHVS and CDR2 is FNYEAQ. CDR3 sequence (DNA): TGTGCCAGCAGCTTAGTATCGCGGGAGTGGGAGACCCAGTACTTC. It codes for CASSLVSREWETQYF.

V gene TRBV7-3 combines with J gene TRBJ2-7, with TRBD1 matching 7 bases. With 2 bases clipped from V and 0 bases from J, the junction kept 4 bases outside the gene matches. CDR3 length equals 15 residues. In germline, CDR1 is SGHTA, CDR2 FQGTGA. The CDR3 protein is CASSLFRDSSYEQYF. The CDR3 DNA is TGTGCCAGCAGCTTATTCCGGGACAGCTCCTACGAGCAGTACTTC.

The J gene is TRBJ2-2, the V gene TRBV7-8, with 8 positions matching TRBD2. The V gene's germline CDR1 is SGHVS and CDR2 FQNEAQ. V shed 2 bases, J shed 5 bases, and the junction held 16 bases outside the gene matches. The CDR3 totals 19 residues. This chain's CDR3 is CASSLILQRREVRTGELFF. The CDR3 region has the DNA TGTGCCAGCAGCTTAATTCTCCAAAGGCGGGAGGTCAGGACCGGGGAGCTGTTTTTT.

CDR3 sequence reads: CAWSPGQGPYEQYF. In DNA form, the CDR3 reads TGTGCCTGGAGTCCCGGACAGGGTCCTTACGAGCAGTACTTC. The gene calls are TRBV30 and TRBJ2-7; TRBD1 aligns across 8 bases. Germline V gene sequence: CDR1 GTSNPN, CDR2 SVGIG (reference sequence). V shed 2 bases, J shed 4 bases, and the junction held 7 bases outside the gene matches. The CDR3 runs to 14 residues.

The chain employs TRBV15 and TRBJ2-5; tentatively, D is TRBD2 (7 bases). This CDR3 region has 14 residues. The V end lost 1 base, the J end lost 5 bases, and 11 bases lay between the germline ends. Germline-derived CDR1 and CDR2 are LNHNV and YYDKDF (reference sequence). For the CDR3, the DNA is TGTGCCACCAGCAGAGCGGGGGGCGCGGAGACCCAGTACTTC. This codes for CATSRAGGAETQYF.

The chain is built from TRBV6-5 and TRBJ1-3; 7 bases are a match to TRBD1. V was pared by 10 bases and J by 4 bases, with 10 bases of the junction left unmatched. Germline CDR1 is MNHEY and CDR2 is SVGAGI. CDR3 size: 14 residues. The CDR3 DNA is TGTGCCACTGAAACTACAGGGGCAGGAAACACCATATATTTT. This encodes CATETTGAGNTIYF.

This chain links TRBV11-2 with TRBJ2-7, with D tentatively TRBD1 (7 bases). V dropped 3 bases and J dropped 6 bases, with 12 bases sitting between them. The CDR3 loop spans 13 amino acids. CDR1 is SGHAT and CDR2 is FQNNGV in the germline V gene. CDR3 sequence reads: CASSFGQGGEQYF. The CDR3, as DNA: TGTGCCAGCAGCTTTGGGCAGGGGGGCGAGCAGTACTTC.

This rearrangement joins TRBV5-4 to TRBJ1-5; 7 bases are a match to TRBD1. This CDR3 region has 16 residues. Germline loops: CDR1 SGHNT, CDR2 YYREEE (reference sequence). V shed 0 bases and J 5 bases; nucleotides not matched to a gene: 8. CDR3 residues: CASSLGQGSVHQPQHF. The DNA of the CDR3 is TGTGCCAGCAGCTTGGGACAGGGTAGCGTCCATCAGCCCCAGCATTTT.

The chain has TRBV6-1 and TRBJ2-2; TRBD1 is a possible D gene (6 bases). Per the germline V gene, CDR1 is MNHNS and CDR2 is SASEGT. Trimming removed 6 bases at V and 0 bases at J, with 11 bases between. The CDR3 length is 15 residues. CDR3 in amino acids: CASRVKGANTGELFF. CDR3 sequence (DNA): TGTGCCAGCAGGGTAAAGGGGGCGAACACCGGGGAGCTGTTTTTT.

The chain carries TRBV9 and TRBJ1-5; no reliable D call. Germline V gene data show CDR1 as SGDLS and CDR2 as YYNGEE. V lost 0 bases and J lost 6, with 13 bases in between. The CDR3 sequence is 15 residues long. The DNA for the CDR3 is TGTGCCAGCAGCGTAGAATTCGGTAGCGGTCAGCCCCAGCATTTT. Translation gives CASSVEFGSGQPQHF.

V gene TRBV25-1 combines with J gene TRBJ2-2, with 8 nucleotides matching TRBD2. The germline V gene encodes CDR1 MGHDK and CDR2 SYGVNS. V was clipped by 6 bases and J by 0 bases; unmatched bases: 3. The CDR3 is made up of 15 amino acids. The CDR3 nucleotides are TGTGCCAGCAGGTATAGCGGGACGAACACCGGGGAGCTGTTTTTT. Amino acids: CASRYSGTNTGELFF.

The chain combines TRBV6-5 with TRBJ1-4, with 9 positions matching TRBD1. The CDR3 has 14 residues. V dropped 4 bases and J dropped 6; count of bases not matched to a gene: 3. Looked up from germline, CDR1 is MNHEY and CDR2 is SVGAGI. The CDR3 sequence is CASSFWTGDEKLFF. CDR3 nucleotide sequence: TGTGCCAGCAGTTTCTGGACAGGGGATGAAAAACTGTTTTTT.

The chain employs TRBV6-5 and TRBJ2-7; D may be TRBD1 (5 bases). CDR1 and CDR2 from the germline V gene are MNHEY and SVGAGI. CDR3 length: 13 amino acids. Trimming pared 5 bases from V and 2 bases from J, leaving 10 bases between. CDR3 nucleotide sequence: TGTGCCAGCAGTCCGGACAAACCCTACGAGCAGTACTTC. It is translated as CASSPDKPYEQYF.

The gene calls are TRBV10-3 and TRBJ2-1, with 7 positions matching TRBD2. Trimming at V came to 4 bases and at J to 2 bases, leaving 5 bases not matched to a gene. In germline, CDR1 is ENHRY, CDR2 SYGVKD. The length of the CDR3 is 15 residues. Here the CDR3 reads CAISVAGATYNEQFF. As DNA, the CDR3 is TGTGCCATCAGTGTGGCGGGAGCCACCTACAATGAGCAGTTCTTC.

J is TRBJ1-4 and V is TRBV6-5, with TRBD1 matching over 8 bases. CDR3 size: 15 residues. The germline V gene encodes CDR1 MNHEY and CDR2 SVGAGI. The trim removed 5 bases at V and 8 bases at J, leaving 10 bases unmatched. Written as DNA, the CDR3 is TGTGCCAGCAGTCACCCCGGACAGGGACAAGAAAAACTGTTTTTT. Translated, it gives CASSHPGQGQEKLFF.

This chain connects TRBV28 to TRBJ2-7, with 8 bases aligning to TRBD2. The ends lost 6 bases at V and 5 bases at J; junction bases unmatched: 9. Germline lookup yields CDR1 MDHEN and CDR2 SYDVKM. The CDR3 has 14 residues. The CDR3 region is CASSNGLAPNEQYF. Written as DNA, the CDR3 is TGTGCCAGCAGCAACGGACTAGCTCCAAACGAGCAGTACTTC.